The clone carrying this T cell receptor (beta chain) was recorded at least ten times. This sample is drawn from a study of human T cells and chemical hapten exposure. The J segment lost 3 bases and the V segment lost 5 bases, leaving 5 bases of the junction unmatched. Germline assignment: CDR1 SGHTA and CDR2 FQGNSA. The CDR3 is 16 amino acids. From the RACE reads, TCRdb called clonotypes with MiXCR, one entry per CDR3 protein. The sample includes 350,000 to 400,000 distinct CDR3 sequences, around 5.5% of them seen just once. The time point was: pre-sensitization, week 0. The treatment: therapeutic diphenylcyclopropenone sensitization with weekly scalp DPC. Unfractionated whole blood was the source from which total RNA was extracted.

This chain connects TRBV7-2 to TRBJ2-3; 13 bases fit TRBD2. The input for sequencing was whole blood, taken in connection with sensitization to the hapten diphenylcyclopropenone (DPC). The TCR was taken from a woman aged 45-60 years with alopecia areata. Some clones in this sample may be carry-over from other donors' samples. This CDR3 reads CASSTGLAGKTDTQYF. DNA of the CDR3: TGTGCCAGCAGCACGGGACTAGCGGGGAAGACAGATACGCAGTATTTT.